This paragraph covers one T cell receptor beta chain sequence. This entry comes from a study of CD8+ T cells in alopecia areata. Germline V CDR1 and CDR2: SQVTM, ANQGSEA. The CDR3 spans 12 residues. The V gene lost 7 bases and the J gene lost 0 bases, with 10 bases spanning the gap. Extraction and reverse transcription of RNA yielded cDNA as the sequencing template. Data came from immunoSEQ multiplex PCR; TCRdb stores just in-frame clones and leaves some out. The data contain 150,000 or so clones, 40% to 50% of them singletons. The sequence derives from a human donor with alopecia areata. V gene TRBV29-1 combines with J gene TRBJ2-7; D may be TRBD1 or TRBD2 (5 bases each). Sequenced sample: CD4+ T cells sorted from blood. CDR3 coding DNA: TGCAGCGCCACCGGGACCTCCTACGAGCAGTACTTC. Encoded protein: CSATGTSYEQYF.